This T cell receptor (beta chain) derives from a study of monozygotic twins with inflammatory bowel disease. As for this clonotype: Its target is unknown.

UMIs that included a 6-nucleotide sample barcode were added by template switching, which took place during cDNA synthesis. Reprocessing the 5' RACE reads, TCRdb reports a single entry for every CDR3 protein and omits DNA. Its listing shows nearly 450,000 distinct CDR3 sequences. Study-level findings and limits: A distinction between different T cell subtypes was not possible. Background noise in patient repertoires may stem from differing immunosuppressive treatments.

The length of the CDR3 is 15 residues. The chain combines TRBV12-3 or TRBV12-4 with TRBJ1-1; the D call from TCRdb, TRBD1, cannot be confirmed without DNA. This receptor was taken from a human donor with ulcerative colitis or Crohn's disease, or a healthy co-twin of an affected twin (not recorded which). Source material: blood. The chain's CDR3 is CASSLTGAGNTEAFF.